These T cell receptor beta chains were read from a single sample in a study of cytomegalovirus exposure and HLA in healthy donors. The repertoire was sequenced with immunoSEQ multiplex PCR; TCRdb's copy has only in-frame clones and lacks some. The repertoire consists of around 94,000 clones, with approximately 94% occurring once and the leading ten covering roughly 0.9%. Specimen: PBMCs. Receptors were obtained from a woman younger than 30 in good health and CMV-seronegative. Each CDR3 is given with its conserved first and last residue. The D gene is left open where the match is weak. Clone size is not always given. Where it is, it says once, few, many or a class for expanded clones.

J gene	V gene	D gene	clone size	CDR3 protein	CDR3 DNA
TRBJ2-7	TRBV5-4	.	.	CASSSDIWNEQYF	TGTGCCAGCAGCTCGGACATTTGGAACGAGCAGTACTTC
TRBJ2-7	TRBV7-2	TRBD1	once	CASSLARQGANYEQYF	TGTGCCAGCAGCTTAGCCAGACAGGGGGCTAACTACGAGCAGTACTTC
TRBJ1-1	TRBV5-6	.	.	CASSLYYTEAFF	TGTGCCAGCAGCTTGTATTACACTGAAGCTTTCTTT
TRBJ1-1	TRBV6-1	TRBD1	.	CASSVAPPRQGETEAFF	TGTGCCAGCAGTGTCGCCCCCCCGCGACAGGGAGAAACTGAAGCTTTCTTT
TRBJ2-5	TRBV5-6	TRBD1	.	CASSLDGTGSVPKTQYF	TGTGCCAGCAGCTTGGACGGGACAGGATCAGTACCCAAGACCCAGTACTTC
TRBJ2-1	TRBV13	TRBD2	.	CASRGLAGGRTSSYNEQFF	TGTGCCAGCAGGGGACTAGCGGGGGGCCGAACCAGCTCCTACAATGAGCAGTTCTTC
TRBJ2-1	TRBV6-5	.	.	CASTQRAGRVNEQFF	TGTGCCAGCACCCAGCGGGCAGGGCGAGTGAATGAGCAGTTCTTC
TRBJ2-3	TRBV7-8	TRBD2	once	CASSLRNSGRRPDTQYF	TGTGCCAGCAGCTTGAGGAATAGCGGGAGGCGTCCAGATACGCAGTATTTT
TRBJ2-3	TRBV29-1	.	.	CSVESSLLTDTQYF	TGCAGCGTTGAAAGTAGTCTCCTCACAGATACGCAGTATTTT
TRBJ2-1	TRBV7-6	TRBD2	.	CASSLASAGAYNEQFF	TGTGCCAGCAGCTTAGCCTCAGCGGGAGCGTACAATGAGCAGTTCTTC
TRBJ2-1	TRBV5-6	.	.	CASSGDRWEGEQFF	TGTGCCAGCAGCGGTGACAGGTGGGAGGGTGAGCAGTTCTTC
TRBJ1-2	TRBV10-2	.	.	CASSRQEVDYGYTF	TGCGCCAGCAGCAGACAGGAGGTCGACTATGGCTACACCTTC
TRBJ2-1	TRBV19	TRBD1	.	CASSNQGANYNEQFF	TGTGCCAGTAGTAATCAGGGGGCGAACTACAATGAGCAGTTCTTC
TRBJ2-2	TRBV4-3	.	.	CASSQGETSGLTGELFF	TGCGCCAGCAGCCAAGGAGAAACCAGTGGGCTCACCGGGGAGCTGTTTTTT
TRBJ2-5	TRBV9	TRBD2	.	CASSVGGGRGETQYF	TGTGCCAGCAGCGTAGGGGGCGGGAGGGGAGAGACCCAGTACTTC
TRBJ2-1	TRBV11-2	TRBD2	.	CASSPLAGVEALEQFF	TGTGCCAGCAGCCCTTTAGCGGGAGTAGAAGCTTTGGAGCAGTTCTTC
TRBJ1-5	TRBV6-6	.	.	CASGGAGNQPQHF	TGTGCCAGCGGGGGGGCGGGCAATCAGCCCCAGCATTTT
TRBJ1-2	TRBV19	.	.	CASSIGLSYGYTF	TGTGCCAGTAGTATAGGGCTCAGCTATGGCTACACCTTC
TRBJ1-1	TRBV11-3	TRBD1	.	CASSLSPGGTSEAFF	TGTGCCAGCAGCTTATCCCCAGGGGGGACAAGTGAAGCTTTCTTT
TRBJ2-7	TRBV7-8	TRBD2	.	CASSLGLAGGQYF	TGTGCCAGCAGCTTAGGACTAGCGGGAGGGCAGTACTTC
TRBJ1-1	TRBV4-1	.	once	CASSPIRRGNTEAFF	TGCGCCAGCAGCCCGATAAGGAGGGGGAACACTGAAGCTTTCTTT
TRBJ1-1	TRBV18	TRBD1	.	CASSPPGQGNEAFF	TGTGCCAGCTCACCCCCGGGACAGGGTAATGAAGCTTTCTTT
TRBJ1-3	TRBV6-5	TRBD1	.	CASSYGTGSGNTIYF	TGTGCCAGCAGTTACGGGACAGGGTCTGGAAACACCATATATTTT
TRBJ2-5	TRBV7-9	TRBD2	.	CASSTRREGGVGQETQYF	TGTGCCAGCAGCACCAGGCGGGAGGGGGGAGTAGGTCAAGAGACCCAGTACTTC
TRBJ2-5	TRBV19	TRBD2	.	CASSFGLEDLETQYF	TGTGCCAGTAGTTTCGGACTAGAAGACTTAGAGACCCAGTACTTC
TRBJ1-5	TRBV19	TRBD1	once	CASSRQGVNSNQPQHF	TGTGCCAGTAGTCGACAGGGCGTTAATAGCAATCAGCCCCAGCATTTT
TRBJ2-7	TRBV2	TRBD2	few	CASSGLAIYF	TGTGCCAGCAGTGGACTAGCGATCTACTTC
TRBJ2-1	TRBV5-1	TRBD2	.	CASGREGAAYNEQFF	TGCGCCAGCGGGCGGGAGGGGGCCGCATACAATGAGCAGTTCTTC
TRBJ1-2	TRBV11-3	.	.	CASSSKSAGVKVYGYTF	TGTGCCAGCAGCTCCAAATCGGCGGGGGTAAAGGTCTATGGCTACACCTTC